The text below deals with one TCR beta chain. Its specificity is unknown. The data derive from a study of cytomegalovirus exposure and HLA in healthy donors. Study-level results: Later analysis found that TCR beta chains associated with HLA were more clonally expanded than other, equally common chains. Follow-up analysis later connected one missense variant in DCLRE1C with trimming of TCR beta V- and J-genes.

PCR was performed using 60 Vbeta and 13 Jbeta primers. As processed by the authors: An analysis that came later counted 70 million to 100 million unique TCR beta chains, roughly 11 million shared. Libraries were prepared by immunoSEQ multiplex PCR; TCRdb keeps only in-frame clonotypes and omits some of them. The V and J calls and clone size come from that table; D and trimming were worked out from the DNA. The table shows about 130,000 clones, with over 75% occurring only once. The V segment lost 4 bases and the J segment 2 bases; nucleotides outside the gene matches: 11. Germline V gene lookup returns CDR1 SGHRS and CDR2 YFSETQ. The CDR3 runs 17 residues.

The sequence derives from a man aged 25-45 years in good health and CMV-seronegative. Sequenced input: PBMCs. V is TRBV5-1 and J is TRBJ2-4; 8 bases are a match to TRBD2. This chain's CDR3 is CASSPLGGAPTKNIQYF. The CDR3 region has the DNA TGCGCCAGCAGCCCCCTCGGGGGGGCCCCGACCAAAAACATTCAGTACTTC.